Following are 32 T cell receptor beta chains from one sample sequenced in a study of T-cell memory formation after mild COVID-19. MiXCR, run by TCRdb on the 5' RACE reads, gives a single entry per CDR3 protein. The data hold over 500,000 distinct CDR3 sequences, with around a sixth observed a single time. Sequenced input: PBMCs or a T cell subset sorted from them (not recorded which). The receptors come from an adult woman who had mild COVID-19 (a few samples of this study predate the infection). Cell type and time point are not known.

The J gene is TRBJ1-1, the V gene TRBV5-5; TRBD1 agrees at 9 bases. There are 14 residues in the CDR3. Trimming took 1 base from V and 4 from J; bases not matched to a gene: 2. CDR1 is SGHKS and CDR2 is YYEKEE in the germline V gene (reference sequence). This CDR3 reads CASSLTGGITEAFF. The DNA of the CDR3 is TGTGCCAGCAGCTTGACAGGGGGCATCACTGAAGCTTTCTTT. The entire variable domain, with the rest obtained from reference TRBV5-5 and TRBJ1-1, is as follows: DAGVTQSPTHLIKTRGQQVTLRCSPISGHKSVSWYQQVLGQGPQFIFQYYEKEERGRGNFPDRFSARQFPNYSSELNVNALLLGDSALYLCASSLTGGITEAFFGQGTRLTVV.

The rearrangement uses TRBV6-5 and TRBJ1-1, with no clear D. The CDR3 consists of 13 residues. From germline, CDR1 is MNHEY and CDR2 SVGAGI. The V gene lost 2 bases and the J gene lost 6 bases, with 10 bases spanning the gap. The chain's CDR3 is CASSYRRYAEAFF. For the CDR3, the DNA is TGTGCCAGCAGTTACCGGAGGTACGCTGAAGCTTTCTTT.

The chain is built from TRBV5-5 and TRBJ2-5, with D possibly TRBD2 on 6 matching bases. V lost 2 bases and J lost 2, with 13 bases in between. The length of the CDR3 is 15 residues. Per germline, CDR1 SGHKS and CDR2 YYEKEE (reference sequence). The CDR3 bases are TGTGCCAGCAGCTTATTTACCGGGGGTCAAGAGACCCAGTACTTC. It is translated as CASSLFTGGQETQYF.

This clonotype was recorded many times. V and J are TRBV12-3 or TRBV12-4 and TRBJ1-1, with no clear D. With 6 bases removed from V and 1 base from J, the gap between germline ends came to 6 bases. The CDR3 spans 12 residues. The CDR3 loop reads CASSQRNTEAFF. Written as DNA, the CDR3 is TGTGCCAGCAGCCAGCGGAACACTGAAGCTTTCTTT.

This clonotype was picked up a small number of times. The rearrangement joins TRBV19 to TRBJ2-7; D possibly corresponds to TRBD1 (6 bases). The germline CDR1 and CDR2 sequences are LNHDA and SQIVND (reference sequence). Deletions cut 3 bases from V and 9 bases from J, with 12 bases between. The CDR3 runs 12 residues. The CDR3 DNA is TGTGCCAGTAGTATTGGTGGGGGCTCGCAGTACTTC. It yields the protein CASSIGGGSQYF.

In its sample, this clonotype was seen many times. The rearrangement uses TRBV20-1 and TRBJ2-2; D uncertain. The CDR3 totals 13 residues. Trimming cost V 3 bases and J 6 bases, with 11 bases left between them. Germline lookup yields CDR1 DFQATT and CDR2 SNEGSKA (reference sequence). The CDR3 DNA is TGCAGTGCTAGCCCCGTCCCCTCCGGGGAGCTGTTTTTT. Its protein is CSASPVPSGELFF.

This clonotype was seen a handful of times. The V call is TRBV30, the J call TRBJ2-7; no definite D call. Germline CDR1 and CDR2: GTSNPN and SVGIG (reference sequence). The CDR3 is made up of 11 amino acids. With 5 bases removed from V and 1 base from J, the gap between germline ends came to 6 bases. CDR3 nucleotides: TGTGCCTGGTCTAGTTCCTACGAGCAGTACTTC. This encodes CAWSSSYEQYF.

This clonotype was picked up a small number of times. The chain joins TRBV27 to TRBJ2-3, with 7 bases aligning to TRBD2. This CDR3 has 16 amino acids. Germline trimming cut 8 bases from V and 2 bases from J; bases unmatched to any gene: 13. Germline CDR1 is MNHEY and CDR2 is SMNVEV (reference sequence). The CDR3 region is CASRLSGGSYTDTQYF. Here the CDR3 DNA reads TGTGCCAGCCGCCTGTCGGGCGGGAGCTACACAGATACGCAGTATTTT.

The rearrangement links TRBV6-5 to TRBJ1-5, with unresolved D. Trimming took off 2 bases at V and 2 bases at J, with 10 bases between the two ends. The CDR3 is 15 amino acids. The germline V gene has CDR1 MNHEY and CDR2 SVGAGI. In nucleotides, the CDR3 is TGTGCCAGCAGTTACGCAGCTTTAGGCAATCAGCCCCAGCATTTT. Amino acid sequence: CASSYAALGNQPQHF.

Written as DNA, the CDR3 is TGCAGCGTCACCGGGAGGGGGCTCAACGAGCAGTACTTC. It specifies CSVTGRGLNEQYF. The chain joins TRBV29-1 to TRBJ2-7; TRBD2 might be the D (8 bases). The length of the CDR3 is 13 residues. Germline loops: CDR1 SQVTM, CDR2 ANQGSEA. Trimming stripped 6 bases from V and 5 bases from J, with 17 bases between.

This clonotype was recorded a few times. The V gene is TRBV5-4, the J gene TRBJ1-1; TRBD1 aligns across 12 bases. The CDR3 runs to 16 residues. Germline-derived CDR1 and CDR2 are SGHNT and YYREEE (reference sequence). Trimming removed 1 base from V and 1 base from J; junction bases left unmatched: 2. CDR3 nucleotides: TGTGCCAGCAGCTTGATGGGACAGGGGGCGAACACTGAAGCTTTCTTT. This gives the protein CASSLMGQGANTEAFF.

At least ten counts were recorded for this clonotype. The chain uses TRBV7-8 and TRBJ2-4; D remains unclear. Per the germline V gene, CDR1 is SGHVS and CDR2 is FQNEAQ. The germline V and J ends were trimmed by 6 bases and 0 bases, with 15 bases remaining between them. The CDR3 spans 16 residues. CDR3 loop: CASSYPDSLAKNIQYF. Here the CDR3 DNA reads TGTGCCAGCAGTTATCCAGACTCCCTAGCCAAAAACATTCAGTACTTC.

This clonotype appeared a few times. The genes are TRBV5-1 and TRBJ1-1; weak D call: TRBD1 (5 bases). This CDR3 contains 15 residues. V dropped 7 bases and J dropped 4 bases, with 20 bases sitting between them. CDR1 and CDR2 from the germline V gene are SGHRS and YFSETQ. The CDR3 bases are TGCGCCAGCGCCGCGGGGGTTGAGTGGGCCACTGAAGCTTTCTTT. Translation: CASAAGVEWATEAFF. Full variable domain (rest looked up from reference TRBV5-1 and TRBJ1-1): KAGVTQTPRYLIKTRGQQVTLSCSPISGHRSVSWYQQTPGQGLQFLFEYFSETQRNKGNFPGRFSGRQFSNSRSEMNVSTLELGDSALYLCASAAGVEWATEAFFGQGTRLTVV.

The chain has TRBV6-5 and TRBJ1-5; 12 bases map to TRBD1. Germline V gives CDR1 MNHEY, CDR2 SVGAGI. V lost 6 bases, J lost 2 bases, and 5 bases stayed unmatched. This CDR3 contains 16 residues. CDR3 bases: TGTGCCAGCAGGGGGACAGGGGGCATTGGCAATCAGCCCCAGCATTTT. Protein: CASRGTGGIGNQPQHF.

This clonotype was detected only a few times. The chain combines TRBV6-5 with TRBJ2-1, with D possibly TRBD2 on 5 matching bases. This CDR3 region has 17 residues. CDR1 is MNHEY and CDR2 is SVGAGI in the germline V gene. V was trimmed by 5 bases and J by 7 bases, leaving 24 bases between them. DNA of the CDR3: TGTGCCAGCAGTCCCTCCTTCGGGGAGCTTTTTTCGAATGAGCAGTTCTTC. Translating gives CASSPSFGELFSNEQFF.

This clonotype has more than one count but fewer than ten. The rearrangement links TRBV7-6 to TRBJ2-1, with TRBD2 matching 13 bases. The germline V gene has CDR1 SGHVS and CDR2 FNYEAQ. The V gene end was trimmed by 4 bases and the J gene end by 8 bases; junction bases not matched to a gene: 2. This CDR3 is built from 14 residues. The CDR3 protein is CASSSGLAGDEQFF. The CDR3 coding sequence is TGTGCCAGCAGCTCCGGACTAGCGGGAGATGAGCAGTTCTTC.

This clonotype was picked up one time. The chain joins TRBV6-2 or TRBV6-3 to TRBJ1-6; D not certain. The germline V gene has CDR1 MNHEY and CDR2 SVGEGT. The CDR3 loop spans 14 amino acids. V was clipped by 0 bases and J by 10 bases, with 10 bases between them. The CDR3 region is CASSYSTTTSPLHF. CDR3 nucleotide sequence: TGTGCCAGCAGTTACTCGACAACTACCTCACCCCTCCACTTT.

The chain uses TRBV12-3 or TRBV12-4 and TRBJ2-5, with no clear D. The CDR3 is made up of 11 amino acids. The V and J ends lost 0 bases and 7 bases respectively, with 3 bases between them. CDR3 amino acids: CASSLASTQYF. CDR3 coding DNA: TGTGCCAGCAGTTTAGCATCGACCCAGTACTTC.

The chain recombines TRBV9 with TRBJ2-2; 7 bases match TRBD1. CDR3 length: 18 residues. J lost 4 bases, V lost 3 bases, and 15 bases had no gene match. The germline V gene encodes CDR1 SGDLS and CDR2 YYNGEE. The CDR3 loop reads CASSGGDSAFSGTGELFF. The CDR3 nucleotides read TGTGCCAGCAGCGGAGGGGACAGCGCTTTTTCGGGCACCGGGGAGCTGTTTTTT.

The CDR3 loop is CASSYRRPTDTQYF. The DNA of the CDR3 is TGTGCCAGCAGCTACCGCAGACCTACAGATACGCAGTATTTT. V usage is TRBV7-9 and J usage is TRBJ2-3; D remains ambiguous. V lost 4 bases, J lost 3 bases, and 11 bases lay in between. The CDR3 has 14 residues. CDR1 and CDR2 (germline): SEHNR, FQNEAQ (reference sequence).

The genes are TRBV24-1 and TRBJ2-1; 15 bases fit TRBD2. Unmatched junction bases numbered 7, after V lost 3 bases and J lost 2 bases. This CDR3 spans 19 amino acids. Per germline, CDR1 KGHDR and CDR2 SFDVKD. CDR3 sequence: CATSDPGTSGRPPYNEQFF. CDR3 nucleotide sequence: TGTGCCACCAGTGATCCCGGGACTAGCGGGAGGCCGCCCTACAATGAGCAGTTCTTC.

This clonotype was detected only a few times. The chain couples TRBV4-1 to TRBJ1-1; possibly TRBD1 for D (5 bases). Per the germline V gene, CDR1 is MGHRA and CDR2 is YSYEKL. The CDR3 is 12 residues long. Trimming pared 1 base from V and 11 bases from J, leaving 11 bases between. CDR3 nucleotides: TGCGCCAGCAGCCAAGGGGGGACCGGGGCTTTCTTT. Amino acid sequence: CASSQGGTGAFF.

The sample holds a few counts of this clonotype. The V and J genes are TRBV30 and TRBJ2-1; no reliable D call. CDR3 size: 13 residues. V was trimmed by 2 bases and J by 3 bases, leaving 8 bases between them. Germline lookup yields CDR1 GTSNPN and CDR2 SVGIG (reference sequence). CDR3 in DNA: TGTGCCTGGAGTAGCCTTTTCTACAATGAGCAGTTCTTC. Its protein product is CAWSSLFYNEQFF.

This rearrangement joins TRBV27 to TRBJ1-1; the D is unclear. V gave up 6 bases and J gave up 1 base, with 15 bases separating them. In germline, CDR1 is MNHEY, CDR2 SMNVEV (reference sequence). The CDR3 length is 15 residues. The chain's CDR3 is CASSPRPTANTEAFF. The CDR3 DNA reads as TGTGCCAGCAGCCCACGCCCGACGGCGAACACTGAAGCTTTCTTT.

This clonotype occurred a few times. The chain has TRBV7-2 and TRBJ2-1; 9 bases match TRBD1. CDR3 size: 16 residues. Losses at the gene ends were 1 base for V and 4 bases for J; bases not matched to a gene: 5. Germline assignment: CDR1 SGHTA and CDR2 FQGNSA. The CDR3 coding sequence is TGTGCCAGCAGCTTAGGCGGGACAGGGAGTTACAATGAGCAGTTCTTC. Translated, it gives CASSLGGTGSYNEQFF.

This clonotype showed up many times. The chain combines TRBV7-9 with TRBJ2-5, with unresolved D. CDR1 is SEHNR and CDR2 is FQNEAQ in the germline V gene (reference sequence). The germline V and J ends were trimmed by 0 bases and 5 bases, with 4 bases remaining between them. This CDR3 region has 12 residues. CDR3 region: CASSLALETQYF. The CDR3 coding sequence is TGTGCCAGCAGCTTAGCGTTGGAGACCCAGTACTTC.

With regard to this clonotype: The limits of the CDR3 on the DNA are not certain, so only TCRdb's listed CDR3 is given. This CDR3 is CASSFGGGSPYNEHFF. V is TRBV7-6 and J is TRBJ2-1; TRBD1 is the table's D call, not checked against the DNA. From its first to its last residue, the CDR3 has 16 amino acids. Germline V gene sequence: CDR1 SGHVS, CDR2 FNYEAQ.

This clonotype has just a few counts. V is TRBV7-3 and J is TRBJ1-5; no definite D call. CDR3 length: 15 amino acids. Germline V gene sequence: CDR1 SGHTA, CDR2 FQGTGA. V lost 5 bases, J lost 0 bases, and 11 bases lay in between. The chain's CDR3 is CASSPGLLSNQPQHF. Here the CDR3 DNA reads TGTGCCAGCAGCCCCGGACTCCTTAGCAATCAGCCCCAGCATTTT.

The chain employs TRBV12-3 or TRBV12-4 and TRBJ2-5; 10 bases are a match to TRBD2. The trim removed 7 bases at V and 6 bases at J, leaving 8 bases unmatched. The CDR3 contains 14 residues. CDR3 sequence reads: CASKIAGGVKTQYF. In nucleotides, the CDR3 is TGTGCCAGCAAAATAGCGGGAGGCGTTAAGACCCAGTACTTC.

The V call is TRBV7-9, the J call TRBJ2-6; 7 nucleotides line up with TRBD1. Germline V CDR1 and CDR2: SEHNR, FQNEAQ (reference sequence). The CDR3 is made up of 21 amino acids. Trimming cost V 5 bases and J 2 bases; bases outside gene matches: 21. For the CDR3, the DNA is TGTGCCAGCAGCCCACCGATATGGGACAGCCTACAAAACCCTGGGGCCAACGTCCTGACTTTC. Protein: CASSPPIWDSLQNPGANVLTF.

This rearrangement joins TRBV20-1 to TRBJ2-5, with 14 nucleotides matching TRBD2. V trimming: 5 bases; J trimming: 6 bases; junction bases outside the gene matches: 8. CDR1 DFQATT and CDR2 SNEGSKA come from the germline V gene (reference sequence). The CDR3 is made up of 15 amino acids. In DNA, the CDR3 is TGCAGTGCTCCACTGACTAGCGGGGGGGGAAAGACCCAGTACTTC. This encodes CSAPLTSGGGKTQYF.

The chain carries TRBV7-2 and TRBJ2-5; TRBD2 aligns across 8 bases. Germline V lookup: CDR1 SGHTA, CDR2 FQGNSA. This CDR3 has 15 amino acids. With V trimmed by 1 base and J by 3 bases, 4 bases remained unmatched. The CDR3 region is CASSLGSGLEETQYF. For the CDR3, the DNA is TGTGCCAGCAGCTTAGGGTCGGGACTAGAAGAGACCCAGTACTTC.